This T cell receptor beta chain was obtained from a study of shared clonotypes between healthy human individuals. General study points: Clonotype sharing across donors was expected to vary with sequencing depth.

Remarks on this clone: Antigen unknown.

Some clones are missing from TCRdb's copy, which holds only in-frame ones; the method was immunoSEQ multiplex PCR. The profile covers around 2.1 million clones, with approximately 96% appearing a single time and around 0.13% taken by the ten largest. The sequencing sample was made of naive CD4+ T cells sorted from blood. Subset noted: CD45RA+ positively selected. The TCR was taken from a man aged 18-30 years in good health.

The CDR3: CASSLRQGVGRHQPQHF. The CDR3 region has the DNA TGTGCCAGCAGCCTACGTCAGGGGGTCGGTCGGCATCAGCCCCAGCATTTT. This sequence joins TRBV7-4 and TRBJ1-5, with 7 bases that match TRBD1. The germline gives CDR1 SGHVT, CDR2 SQSDAQ. The CDR3 contains 17 residues. Trimming removed 5 bases from V and 5 bases from J; junction bases left unmatched: 15.